This T cell receptor beta chain is from a study of cytomegalovirus exposure and HLA in healthy donors. Study results and limitations: Presence/absence analyses supposed approximately even sequencing depth among donors. HLA-A and HLA-B allele assignments for most subjects were reportedly predicted accurately using TCR beta sequences.

CDR1 is ENHRY and CDR2 is SYGVKD in the germline V gene. The V end lost 0 bases, the J end lost 7 bases, and 8 bases lay between the germline ends. This CDR3 region has 13 residues. This clone was counted between two and nine times. Its matching antigen is unknown. Healthy bone marrow donors made up the cohort. PCR employed 60 Vbeta and 13 Jbeta primers. Profiling relied on immunoSEQ multiplex PCR, and the TCRdb table lists in-frame clones only, not all of them. The table lists some 180,000 clones, 77% of them singletons. Sequencing was carried out using PBMCs. This clonotype originated in an older woman in good health and CMV-seropositive. The gene calls are TRBV10-3 and TRBJ2-3; unclear D gene. CDR3 protein: CAISESSPYTQYF. CDR3 bases: TGTGCCATCAGTGAGTCTAGCCCATATACGCAGTATTTT.